Below, 26 T cell receptor beta chains from the same sample are listed, as sequenced in a study of control samples from healthy donors and cancer patients (dated by TCRdb to 2018 to 2021). The method behind the library was the immunoSEQ multiplex PCR assay. The source is immuneACCESS, and TCRdb retained only in-frame sequences with V and J called. Part of the clones is not carried over; for the studies checked, unresolved V genes explain less than half of this, and the remainder is unexplained. The sample table records tens of thousands of clones; around 89% of these occur just once. 5.5% to 7.5% of the sample belongs to the ten largest clones. Sequencing was done on a sample of blood. These receptors were obtained from a man between 50 and 59 years old in good health.

The chain employs TRBV9 and TRBJ2-5; D is perhaps TRBD2 (6 bases). CDR1 SGDLS and CDR2 YYNGEE come from the germline V gene. The V gene lost 5 bases and the J gene lost 1 base, with 9 bases spanning the gap. The CDR3 runs to 13 residues. The CDR3 spells CASRRDFQETQYF. CDR3 DNA: TGTGCCAGCAGGAGGGACTTCCAAGAGACCCAGTACTTC.

This clone appeared once. The chain recombines TRBV10-3 with TRBJ2-5; 10 positions match TRBD2. CDR1 is ENHRY, CDR2 SYGVKD, per germline. V lost 3 bases and J lost 5; bases outside the gene matches: 3. This CDR3 has 14 residues. Here the CDR3 DNA reads TGTGCCATCAGTGACCTAGCGGGGGCGGAGACCCAGTACTTC. It translates to CAISDLAGAETQYF.

This clone came up once. A read error may produce the germline difference seen at one junction end. The rearrangement links TRBV4-1 to TRBJ2-7; no clear D gene. Germline V lookup: CDR1 MGHRA, CDR2 YSYEKL. This CDR3 has 12 amino acids. The CDR3 DNA reads TGCGCCAGCAGCCAAGCAGGAGACGAACAGTACTTC. It is translated as CASSQAGDEQYF.

This chain joins TRBV27 and TRBJ2-6; 9 positions agree with TRBD1. The CDR3 sequence is 20 residues long. The germline CDR1 and CDR2 sequences are MNHEY and SMNVEV (reference sequence). Germline trimming cut 0 bases from V and 4 bases from J; bases unmatched to any gene: 13. The CDR3 DNA follows: TGTGCCAGCAGTTTATCGGGGGGGACAGGGAGAAGCAGGGGGGCCAACGTCCTGACTTTC. Translated: CASSLSGGTGRSRGANVLTF. Full variable domain (remainder filled in from reference TRBV27 and TRBJ2-6): EAQVTQNPRYLITVTGKKLTVTCSQNMNHEYMSWYRQDPGLGLRQIYYSMNVEVTDKGDVPEGYKVSRKEKRNFPLILESPSPNQTSLYFCASSLSGGTGRSRGANVLTFGAGSRLTVL.

The genes are TRBV19 and TRBJ1-2; the D gene is possibly TRBD1 (6 bases). V gave up 6 bases and J gave up 3 bases, with 14 bases separating them. The CDR3 sequence is 14 residues long. Germline V gene lookup returns CDR1 LNHDA and CDR2 SQIVND (reference sequence). The chain's CDR3 is CASRTARGHYGYTF. Written as DNA, the CDR3 is TGTGCCAGTAGAACAGCCCGGGGGCACTATGGCTACACCTTC.

Worth noting for this clone: The identical CDR3 is also encoded by other nucleotide sequences in the sample. The DNA for the CDR3 is TGTGCCAGCAGTCCTGCTTCCCGGGAGCTGTTTTTT. Amino acids: CASSPASRELFF. The rearrangement uses TRBV11-2 and TRBJ2-2, with D unresolved. V lost 6 bases and J lost 9, with 11 bases in between. The CDR3 is made up of 12 amino acids. Germline V gene data show CDR1 as SGHAT and CDR2 as FQNNGV.

The CDR3 protein is CASTPVGTGFNEQFF. The CDR3 bases are TGTGCCAGCACCCCGGTCGGGACAGGGTTCAATGAGCAGTTCTTC. The rearrangement links TRBV6-6 to TRBJ2-1; 9 nucleotides align to TRBD1. J gave up 6 bases and V 7 bases, and 10 bases lay outside the gene matches. CDR3 size: 15 residues. Germline CDR1 is MNHNY and CDR2 is SVGAGI (reference sequence).

The chain employs TRBV29-1 and TRBJ2-5; 9 bases line up with TRBD2. The CDR3 contains 13 residues. CDR1 is SQVTM, CDR2 ANQGSEA, per germline. Trimming removed 5 bases from V and 4 bases from J; junction bases left unmatched: 5. The CDR3 bases are TGCAGCGTTTCGGGACTAGCAGGAGAGACCCAGTACTTC. This gives the protein CSVSGLAGETQYF. Using reference TRBV29-1 and TRBJ2-5 for the parts outside the CDR3, the full variable domain is SAVISQKPSRDICQRGTSLTIQCQVDSQVTMMFWYRQQPGQSLTLIATANQGSEATYESGFVIDKFPISRPNLTFSTLTVSNMSPEDSSIYLCSVSGLAGETQYFGPGTRLLVL.

The V call is TRBV18, the J call TRBJ2-1; possibly TRBD1 for D (5 bases). Germline V CDR1 and CDR2: KGHSH, LQKENI. The CDR3 sequence is 10 residues long. With 11 bases removed from V and 10 bases from J, the gap between germline ends came to 12 bases. The CDR3 reads CAARGKEQFF. In DNA form, the CDR3 reads TGTGCCGCAAGGGGTAAGGAGCAGTTCTTC.

The chain combines TRBV5-5 with TRBJ1-6; possible D gene TRBD1, 5 bases. The CDR3 runs 16 residues. The germline V and J ends were trimmed by 6 bases and 7 bases, with 20 bases remaining between them. Germline-derived CDR1 and CDR2 are SGHKS and YYEKEE (reference sequence). The CDR3 sequence is CASTPAAGWSNSPLHF. In DNA, the CDR3 is TGTGCCAGCACCCCAGCGGCAGGGTGGTCCAATTCACCCCTCCACTTT.

The CDR3 loop is CASSGRKGQHASGNTIYF. CDR3 in DNA: TGTGCCAGCAGTGGACGGAAGGGACAGCACGCCTCTGGAAACACCATATATTTT. The J gene is TRBJ1-3, the V gene TRBV6-2 or TRBV6-3, with 7 bases matching TRBD1. J gave up 0 bases and V 5 bases, and 13 bases lay outside the gene matches. CDR3 length: 18 residues. Germline assignment: CDR1 MNHEY and CDR2 SVGEGT.

J is TRBJ2-7 and V is TRBV10-3; either TRBD1 or TRBD2 may supply D (5 bases each). CDR1 and CDR2 from the germline V gene are ENHRY and SYGVKD. The CDR3 is 17 amino acids. Between the trimmed V and J ends, which lost 6 bases and 2 bases, there was a span of 23 bases. CDR3 in DNA: TGTGCCATCAGGGACCGGGACCCCGGAACCGAAGCCTACGAGCAGTACTTC. Residues: CAIRDRDPGTEAYEQYF.

V and J are TRBV29-1 and TRBJ2-2; 10 nucleotides line up with TRBD1. V trimming: 4 bases; J trimming: 5 bases; junction bases outside the gene matches: 4. CDR3 size: 14 residues. Germline V gene lookup returns CDR1 SQVTM and CDR2 ANQGSEA. The CDR3: CSVGTGGLTGELFF. The CDR3 bases are TGCAGCGTTGGGACAGGGGGATTAACCGGGGAGCTGTTTTTT.

This chain joins TRBV10-3 and TRBJ1-6; maybe TRBD1 (5 bases). Germline V gene sequence: CDR1 ENHRY, CDR2 SYGVKD. The CDR3 extends over 18 amino acids. V was cut by 2 bases and J by 10 bases, with 24 bases left in between. In nucleotides, the CDR3 is TGTGCCATCAGTGAGCGGGGGAGAGCGGGCCTATTGGGATCACCCCTCCACTTT. Translated, it gives CAISERGRAGLLGSPLHF.

The J gene is TRBJ1-2, the V gene TRBV7-2; D gene unclear. Germline CDR1 and CDR2: SGHTA and FQGNSA. Trimming left V 1 base short and J 0 bases short, with 6 bases between. This CDR3 comprises 14 residues. The CDR3 loop is CASSLEASNYGYTF. CDR3 in DNA: TGTGCCAGCAGCTTAGAGGCATCTAACTATGGCTACACCTTC.

This clone turned up a few times. This chain links TRBV9 with TRBJ2-3, with a tentative D call TRBD2 (6 bases). This CDR3 contains 16 residues. Per germline, CDR1 SGDLS and CDR2 YYNGEE. Trimming left V 0 bases short and J 0 bases short, with 11 bases between. In DNA, the CDR3 is TGTGCCAGCAGCGTAGATAACGGGGGTAGCACAGATACGCAGTATTTT. It encodes CASSVDNGGSTDTQYF.

This chain joins TRBV5-1 and TRBJ2-2; tentatively, D is TRBD2 (7 bases). The CDR3 length is 14 residues. Germline V gene sequence: CDR1 SGHRS, CDR2 YFSETQ. V was shortened by 0 bases and J by 6 bases, with 9 bases between the two germline ends. The CDR3 region is CASSLARGPGELFF. Here the CDR3 DNA reads TGCGCCAGCAGCTTGGCGCGGGGGCCCGGGGAGCTGTTTTTT.

This chain links TRBV6-6 with TRBJ1-5; TRBD1 agrees at 10 bases. The germline V gene has CDR1 MNHNY and CDR2 SVGAGI (reference sequence). The CDR3 loop spans 15 amino acids. V shed 4 bases and J 3 bases; nucleotides not matched to a gene: 3. The CDR3 region has the DNA TGTGCCAGCAGTTGGGGACAGGGGCCCAATCAGCCCCAGCATTTT. It encodes CASSWGQGPNQPQHF.

V gene TRBV9 combines with J gene TRBJ1-5; D perhaps matches TRBD1 (5 bases). V was cut by 2 bases and J by 7 bases, with 13 bases left in between. Germline CDR1 SGDLS, CDR2 YYNGEE. The CDR3 has 14 residues. This chain's CDR3 is CASSVGLKGQPQHF. CDR3 nucleotides: TGTGCCAGCAGCGTCGGTCTGAAGGGGCAGCCCCAGCATTTT.

The chain carries TRBV9 and TRBJ2-2, with 7 bases fitting TRBD1. Germline loops: CDR1 SGDLS, CDR2 YYNGEE. CDR3 length: 15 amino acids. Trimming took 2 bases from V and 7 from J; bases not matched to a gene: 8. The CDR3 DNA sequence: TGTGCCAGCAGCGTCGAGGGACAGTTTTTCGGGGAGCTGTTTTTT. Translating gives CASSVEGQFFGELFF. The full variable domain, with the rest looked up from reference TRBV9 and TRBJ2-2, is DSGVTQTPKHLITATGQRVTLRCSPRSGDLSVYWYQQSLDQGLQFLIQYYNGEERAKGNILERFSAQQFPDLHSELNLSSLELGDSALYFCASSVEGQFFGELFFGEGSRLTVL.

This clone was seen only once. The chain links TRBV18 to TRBJ1-5; D is unclear. Trimming stripped 6 bases from V and 4 bases from J, with 13 bases between. Germline lookup yields CDR1 KGHSH and CDR2 LQKENI. The CDR3 runs 14 residues. The CDR3 sequence: CASSQTLGNQPQHF. CDR3 in DNA: TGTGCCAGCTCCCAGACCTTAGGGAATCAGCCCCAGCATTTT.

The rearrangement links TRBV19 to TRBJ2-5, with D perhaps assigned TRBD1 or TRBD2 (5 bases each). The CDR3 is 15 amino acids. Germline CDR1 and CDR2: LNHDA and SQIVND (reference sequence). Trimming took off 9 bases at V and 1 base at J, with 18 bases between the two ends. The CDR3: CASRGLVGPQETQYF. Written as DNA, the CDR3 is TGTGCCAGCCGGGGCCTCGTGGGTCCCCAAGAGACCCAGTACTTC.

The rearrangement uses TRBV30 and TRBJ2-7, with 11 nucleotides matching TRBD1. The germline CDR1 and CDR2 sequences are GTSNPN and SVGIG (reference sequence). The CDR3 totals 12 residues. J gave up 4 bases and V 8 bases, and 4 bases lay outside the gene matches. The CDR3 is CAQGTGGYEQYF. CDR3 coding DNA: TGTGCCCAGGGGACAGGGGGTTACGAGCAGTACTTC.

Here the CDR3 DNA reads TGTGCCAGCAGAGCGGGGGGACGAACCGATACGCAGTATTTT. Translated: CASRAGGRTDTQYF. This chain uses TRBV6-5 with TRBJ2-3, with 9 positions matching TRBD2. Germline assignment: CDR1 MNHEY and CDR2 SVGAGI. The CDR3 sequence is 14 residues long. J gave up 6 bases and V 6 bases, and 7 bases lay outside the gene matches.

The chain recombines TRBV4-2 with TRBJ2-1; TRBD1 matches at 11 bases. The CDR3 spans 16 residues. CDR1 LGHNA and CDR2 YNFKEQ come from the germline V gene. The V and J ends lost 5 bases and 0 bases, in that order; junction bases with no gene match: 3. Here the CDR3 DNA reads TGTGCCAGCAGCTTGGGACAGGGGGTCTCCTACAATGAGCAGTTCTTC. Translated: CASSLGQGVSYNEQFF.

V usage is TRBV3-1 (or the pseudogene TRBV3-2) and J usage is TRBJ1-4, with 7 bases aligning to TRBD1. Trimming removed 6 bases from V and 8 bases from J; junction bases left unmatched: 18. The CDR3 extends over 17 amino acids. The germline V gene has CDR1 LGHDT and CDR2 YNNKEL (reference sequence). The CDR3 coding sequence is TGTGCCAGCAGTCTAGGACGGCAGGGGGAGCTTCGGGAAAAACTGTTTTTT. This sequence encodes CASSLGRQGELREKLFF.